Detailed here is one T cell receptor (beta chain). Original handling: Amplification from reference gene primers served as the basis for estimated nucleated cell counts. Sequencing used immunoSEQ multiplex PCR; TCRdb keeps in-frame clones, though not all of them. Clonal size and the V and J genes are those of that table, whereas D and trimming came from the DNA. The sample lists about 340,000 clones, 86% occurring once. Enrollment of patients from Seattle took place during active infection, with longitudinal follow-up. These data are taken from a study of blood T cell repertoires in COVID-19. Study background: The samples span acute and convalescent COVID-19 from the United States, Italy and Spain. PBMCs, B-cell-depleted T cells, or T cells provided the cDNA or gDNA that made up the material.

The CDR3 has 17 residues. The germline V gene encodes CDR1 SGHTA and CDR2 FQGNSA. V was clipped by 3 bases and J by 2 bases; unmatched bases: 9. This TCR came from an older woman with COVID-19, enrolled during active disease. The chain uses TRBV7-2 and TRBJ2-2, with 7 bases aligning to TRBD2. The specimen was peripheral blood. This CDR3 reads CASSFVLTSQNTGELFF. The CDR3 DNA reads as TGTGCCAGCAGCTTTGTCCTGACTAGCCAAAACACCGGGGAGCTGTTTTTT.